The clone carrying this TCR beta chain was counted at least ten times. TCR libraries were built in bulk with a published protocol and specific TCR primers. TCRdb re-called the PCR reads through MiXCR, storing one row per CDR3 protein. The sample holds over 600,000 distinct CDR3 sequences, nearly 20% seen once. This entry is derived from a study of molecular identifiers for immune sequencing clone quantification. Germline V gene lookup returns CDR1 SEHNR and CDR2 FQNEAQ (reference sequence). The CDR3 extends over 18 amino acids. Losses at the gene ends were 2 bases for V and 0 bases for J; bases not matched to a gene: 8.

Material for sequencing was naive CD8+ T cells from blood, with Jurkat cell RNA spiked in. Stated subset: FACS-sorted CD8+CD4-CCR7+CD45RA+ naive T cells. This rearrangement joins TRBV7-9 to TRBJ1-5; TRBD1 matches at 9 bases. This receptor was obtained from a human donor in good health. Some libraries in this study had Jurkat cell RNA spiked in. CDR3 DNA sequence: TGTGCCAGCAGCTTATCGACAGGGGGGGTGTATAGCAATCAGCCCCAGCATTTT. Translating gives CASSLSTGGVYSNQPQHF.